A selection of T cell receptor beta chains follows, all from one sample in a study of blood T cell repertoires in COVID-19. Clones were read by immunoSEQ multiplex PCR, and TCRdb kept only the in-frame ones, dropping some. The sample lists around 200,000 clones; roughly 75% were seen once. Sequencing used peripheral blood. The receptor set was obtained from an older woman with acute or convalescent COVID-19. CDR3s leave out the opening cysteine and the closing phenylalanine or tryptophan.

J gene: TRBJ1-2; V gene: TRBV6-6; CDR3 protein: ASRMTGQDYGYT
J gene: TRBJ2-1; V gene: TRBV10-3; CDR3 protein: AISDPQQGASYNEQF
J gene: TRBJ1-5; V gene: TRBV6-1; CDR3 protein: ASSEWGGNQPQH
J gene: TRBJ1-6; V gene: TRBV27; CDR3 protein: ASASGTGGYNSPLH
J gene: TRBJ1-3; V gene: TRBV14; CDR3 protein: ASSQDIRNTIY
J gene: TRBJ2-1; V gene: TRBV7-2; CDR3 protein: ASRPGLVTNEQF
J gene: TRBJ2-1; V gene: TRBV6-1; CDR3 protein: ASSEGAGGTLRNEQF
J gene: TRBJ1-4; V gene: TRBV2; CDR3 protein: ASSRGQGRHELF
J gene: TRBJ2-1; V gene: TRBV7-2; CDR3 protein: ASSLMRGDNEQF
J gene: TRBJ2-1; V gene: TRBV11-2; CDR3 protein: ASSPNSGNSHEQF
J gene: TRBJ1-4; V gene: TRBV6-1; CDR3 protein: ASSEPGGLHEKLF
J gene: TRBJ1-4; V gene: TRBV30; CDR3 protein: AWSVRRAEKLF
J gene: TRBJ2-7; V gene: TRBV5-1; CDR3 protein: ASSGVGTSGPGGYEQY
J gene: TRBJ1-2; V gene: TRBV3-1/TRBV3-2; CDR3 protein: ASSHGTGVHGYT
J gene: TRBJ1-4; V gene: TRBV5-1; CDR3 protein: ASSLGTIATNEKLF
J gene: TRBJ2-3; V gene: TRBV6-5; CDR3 protein: ASSYSGVGTDTQY
J gene: TRBJ2-2; V gene: TRBV7-3; CDR3 protein: ASSLAGGPGTGELF
J gene: TRBJ1-1; V gene: TRBV2; CDR3 protein: ASSRTGMNTEAF
J gene: TRBJ2-1; V gene: TRBV2; CDR3 protein: ASNQAGGPPVEQF
J gene: TRBJ1-5; V gene: TRBV30; CDR3 protein: AWSRGDRDSNQPQH
J gene: TRBJ1-5; V gene: TRBV18; CDR3 protein: ASSAGTGGGQPQH
J gene: TRBJ1-1; V gene: TRBV18; CDR3 protein: ASSLDRGNTEAF
J gene: TRBJ1-1; V gene: TRBV7-3; CDR3 protein: ASSDRTRDGNTEAF
J gene: TRBJ1-3; V gene: TRBV30; CDR3 protein: AWTPGQSFPLYGNTIY
J gene: TRBJ1-1; V gene: TRBV6-5; CDR3 protein: ASKTANTEAF
J gene: TRBJ2-1; V gene: TRBV20-1; CDR3 protein: SASGGGGSSYNEQF
J gene: TRBJ2-3; V gene: TRBV15; CDR3 protein: ATSSQRLVSDTQY
J gene: TRBJ1-1; V gene: TRBV5-4; CDR3 protein: ASSDPGTEGAEAF
J gene: TRBJ1-2; V gene: TRBV27; CDR3 protein: ASSSFDRDLDGYT
J gene: TRBJ2-7; V gene: TRBV6-6; CDR3 protein: ASSSLAGGSYEQY
J gene: TRBJ2-7; V gene: TRBV29-1; CDR3 protein: SATGGLLSYEQY
J gene: TRBJ2-4; V gene: TRBV28; CDR3 protein: ASSLGTRGNIQY
J gene: TRBJ1-2; V gene: TRBV7-2; CDR3 protein: ASTQAGNYGYT
J gene: TRBJ1-2; V gene: TRBV10-3; CDR3 protein: AISVGTGNYGYT
J gene: TRBJ1-6; V gene: TRBV5-5; CDR3 protein: ASSLGSSYNSPLH
J gene: TRBJ1-5; V gene: TRBV15; CDR3 protein: ATSPRPTRREPQH
J gene: TRBJ1-2; V gene: TRBV18; CDR3 protein: ASSPDRGDYGYT
J gene: TRBJ1-3; V gene: TRBV6-5; CDR3 protein: ASSASMIGNTIY
J gene: TRBJ2-3; V gene: TRBV27; CDR3 protein: ASKLQSTDTQY
J gene: TRBJ2-5; V gene: TRBV10-3; CDR3 protein: AISESRDKETQY
J gene: TRBJ2-1; V gene: TRBV12-5; CDR3 protein: ASAIYAVANEQF
J gene: TRBJ2-1; V gene: TRBV27; CDR3 protein: ASSLYSGRRGDEQF
J gene: TRBJ2-5; V gene: TRBV9; CDR3 protein: ASSASYQETQY
J gene: TRBJ2-1; V gene: TRBV12-5; CDR3 protein: ASGFSGRNEQF
J gene: TRBJ2-1; V gene: TRBV19; CDR3 protein: ARPTSGSRINEQF
J gene: TRBJ2-2; V gene: TRBV9; CDR3 protein: ASSVAQAGLNTGELF
J gene: TRBJ2-7; V gene: TRBV2; CDR3 protein: ASSGTGYFYEQY
J gene: TRBJ2-1; V gene: TRBV5-1; CDR3 protein: ASSPGGSYNEQF
J gene: TRBJ2-6; V gene: TRBV27; CDR3 protein: ASSRGQGGAGANVLT
J gene: TRBJ2-1; V gene: TRBV19; CDR3 protein: ASSILGSSIHEQF
J gene: TRBJ1-2; V gene: TRBV28; CDR3 protein: ASSTTGRRGGYT
J gene: TRBJ2-3; V gene: TRBV2; CDR3 protein: ASSPGEGDTQY
J gene: TRBJ2-5; V gene: TRBV30; CDR3 protein: AWRGQGSGETQY
J gene: TRBJ2-1; V gene: TRBV4-1; CDR3 protein: ASSLGLAGEQF
J gene: TRBJ2-5; V gene: TRBV18; CDR3 protein: ASSPDRREETQY
J gene: TRBJ2-4; V gene: TRBV19; CDR3 protein: ASSIATRQGLGIQY
J gene: TRBJ2-5; V gene: TRBV2; CDR3 protein: ASSVLVQETQY